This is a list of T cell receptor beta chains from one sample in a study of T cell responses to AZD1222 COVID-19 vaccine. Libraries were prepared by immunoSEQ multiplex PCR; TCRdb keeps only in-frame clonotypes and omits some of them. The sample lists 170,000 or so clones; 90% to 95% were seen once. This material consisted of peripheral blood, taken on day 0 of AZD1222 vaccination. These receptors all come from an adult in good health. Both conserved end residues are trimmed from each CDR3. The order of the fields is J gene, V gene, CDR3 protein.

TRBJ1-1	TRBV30	AWNVGGGTEAF
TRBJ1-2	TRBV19	ASIPQGDLYGYT
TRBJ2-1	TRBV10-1	ASSEGSGGPNEQF
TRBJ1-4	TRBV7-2	ASRRQVGNEKLF
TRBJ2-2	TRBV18	ASSPWTGAAGELF
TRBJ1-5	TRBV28	ASSLFTGGHQPQH
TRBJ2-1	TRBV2	ASSDLDRYNEQF
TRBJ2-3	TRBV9	ASSVRDRELDTQY
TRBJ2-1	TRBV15	ATTGGPRNEQF
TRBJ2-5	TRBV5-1	ASSVAAGETQY
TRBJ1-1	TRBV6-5	ASNSGVNTEAF
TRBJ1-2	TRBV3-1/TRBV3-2	ASSNQGDYGYT
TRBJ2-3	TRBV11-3	ASSRPTLADTQY
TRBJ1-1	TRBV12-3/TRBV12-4	ASRSQGSTEAF
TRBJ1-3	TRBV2	ASSGDRAGNTIY
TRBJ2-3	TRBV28	ASSRSYTQY
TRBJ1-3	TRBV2	ASSDRVVPGNTIY
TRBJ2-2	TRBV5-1	ASSFRSGDTGELF
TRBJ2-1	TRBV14	ASSQGPPGLAYEQF
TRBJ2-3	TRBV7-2	ASDIWRGLSTDTQY
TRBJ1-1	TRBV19	ASSTPDRVARTEAF
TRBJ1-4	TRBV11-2	ASSSRGVRGEKLF
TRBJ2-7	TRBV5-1	ASSQAGAAYEQY
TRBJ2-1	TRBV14	ASSPTVTYNEQF
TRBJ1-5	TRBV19	ASRLQGRGQPQH
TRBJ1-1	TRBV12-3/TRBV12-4	ASSQGGNTEAF
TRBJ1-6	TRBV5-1	ASTYSNYNSPLH
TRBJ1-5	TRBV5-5	ASSLKGLSNQPQH
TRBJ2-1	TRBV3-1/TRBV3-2	ASSPRVSYNEQF
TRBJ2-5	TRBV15	ATSRGETQY
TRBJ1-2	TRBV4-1	ASSQDITVWGHGYT
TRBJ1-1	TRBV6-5	ASSYGTGRKIAF
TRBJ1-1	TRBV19	ASSRDRLTEAF
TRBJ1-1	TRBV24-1	ATSGGAKDTEAF
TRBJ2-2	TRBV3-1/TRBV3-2	ASSQDRVGELF
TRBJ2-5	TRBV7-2	ASSLRGGPETQY
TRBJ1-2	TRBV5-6	ASSPGPSYGYT
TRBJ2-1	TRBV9	ASSVGRGSYNEQF
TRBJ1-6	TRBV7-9	ASSLGGARNSPLH
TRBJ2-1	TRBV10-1	ASSQTSSGYNEQF
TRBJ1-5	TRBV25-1	ASRQGNQPQH
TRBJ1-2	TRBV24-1	ATSDRANYGYT
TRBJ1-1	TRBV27	ASTGAGRLAEAF
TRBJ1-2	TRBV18	ASSPPGEHGYT
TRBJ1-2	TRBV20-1	SAKLLWGYT
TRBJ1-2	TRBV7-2	ASSPRRLWGYT
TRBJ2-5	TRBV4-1	ASSQARGRGGEETQY
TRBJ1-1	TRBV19	ASSRGLLNTEAF
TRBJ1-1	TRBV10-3	ATSATQQAMNTEAF
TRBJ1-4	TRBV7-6	ASSPGTRVLF